These 18 T cell receptor beta chains were sequenced from one sample in a study of T cell changes during pregnancy in multiple sclerosis. Only in-frame clones appear in the TCRdb table, and some are missing; sequencing was by immunoSEQ multiplex PCR. The table records just under 60,000 clones, approximately 92% of them present only once. Sequenced here: peripheral blood, sampled in the first trimester of pregnancy. The source of these receptors is a female donor with multiple sclerosis, enrolled in a pregnancy study.

The V call is TRBV2, the J call TRBJ1-1; D not resolved. V shed 9 bases and J shed 4 bases, with 12 bases lying between them. The CDR3 is 12 amino acids. Looked up from germline, CDR1 is SNHLY and CDR2 is FYNNEI. The DNA of the CDR3 is TGTGCCAGGGTCCAGGTAGGCACTGAAGCTTTCTTT. This encodes CARVQVGTEAFF.

The CDR3, as DNA: TGTGCCAGCAGCTTGGTAGGACAAGACTCCTACGAGCAGTACTTC. This encodes CASSLVGQDSYEQYF. This chain connects TRBV7-2 to TRBJ2-7; a possible D gene is TRBD1 (5 bases). The CDR3 is 15 amino acids. V lost 3 bases to trimming and J lost 0 bases, with 12 bases between them. Germline V lookup: CDR1 SGHTA, CDR2 FQGNSA. Complete variable domain (other parts from reference TRBV7-2 and TRBJ2-7): GAGVSQSPSNKVTEKGKDVELRCDPISGHTALYWYRQSLGQGLEFLIYFQGNSAPDKSGLPSDRFSAERTGGSVSTLTIQRTQQEDSAVYLCASSLVGQDSYEQYFGPGTRLTVT.

The V call is TRBV11-2, the J call TRBJ1-2, with 9 bases that match TRBD1. CDR1 and CDR2 from the germline V gene are SGHAT and FQNNGV. The CDR3 sequence is 18 residues long. Trimming at V came to 1 base and at J to 7 bases, leaving 16 bases not matched to a gene. The CDR3 is CASSLGSGMGTGTFGYTF. The CDR3 nucleotides are TGTGCCAGCAGCTTAGGTTCAGGTATGGGGACAGGGACGTTTGGCTACACCTTC.

The V and J genes are TRBV5-1 and TRBJ2-3, with D tentatively TRBD2 (6 bases). CDR3 length equals 15 residues. The germline V gene encodes CDR1 SGHRS and CDR2 YFSETQ. V lost 1 base, J lost 2 bases, and 11 bases lay in between. The DNA of the CDR3 is TGCGCCAGCAGCTTGCTGCGGGGTTCCACAGATACGCAGTATTTT. It yields the protein CASSLLRGSTDTQYF.

The chain couples TRBV19 to TRBJ1-6; perhaps TRBD1 as D (6 bases). The CDR3 sequence is 15 residues long. V was clipped by 0 bases and J by 7 bases, with 10 bases between them. CDR1 and CDR2 (germline): LNHDA, SQIVND (reference sequence). The CDR3 DNA follows: TGTGCCAGTAGTATAGACAGGGGAGGGAATTCACCCCTCCACTTT. Translation gives CASSIDRGGNSPLHF. Full variable domain (remainder filled in from reference TRBV19 and TRBJ1-6): DGGITQSPKYLFRKEGQNVTLSCEQNLNHDAMYWYRQDPGQGLRLIYYSQIVNDFQKGDIAEGYSVSREKKESFPLTVTSAQKNPTAFYLCASSIDRGGNSPLHFGNGTRLTVT.

In this sample, this clone turned up once. The chain carries TRBV7-2 and TRBJ1-2; 12 bases line up with TRBD1. V trimming: 5 bases; J trimming: 6 bases; junction bases outside the gene matches: 10. The germline V gene has CDR1 SGHTA and CDR2 FQGNSA. The CDR3 consists of 16 residues. The CDR3: CASSVNPGQGANGYTF. CDR3 DNA sequence: TGTGCCAGCAGCGTGAATCCGGGACAGGGGGCAAATGGCTACACCTTC.

V is TRBV5-4 and J is TRBJ1-6; D possibly corresponds to TRBD1 (6 bases). The CDR3 spans 16 residues. CDR1 and CDR2 (germline): SGHNT, YYREEE (reference sequence). Trimming took 4 bases from V and 2 from J, leaving 13 bases between them. This chain's CDR3 is CASSPTGKTYNSPLHF. CDR3 bases: TGTGCCAGCAGCCCCACAGGGAAAACCTATAATTCACCCCTCCACTTT.

This chain uses TRBV7-2 with TRBJ2-1; TRBD2 matches at 9 bases. The CDR3 totals 16 residues. Germline lookup yields CDR1 SGHTA and CDR2 FQGNSA. Trimming cost V 5 bases and J 5 bases; bases outside gene matches: 10. The CDR3 region is CASSARTSVGDNEQFF. The CDR3, as DNA: TGTGCCAGCAGCGCCCGGACTAGCGTGGGGGACAATGAGCAGTTCTTC.

This chain links TRBV29-1 with TRBJ2-7; possibly TRBD2 for D (5 bases). Trimming took off 4 bases at V and 2 bases at J, with 9 bases between the two ends. The germline V gene has CDR1 SQVTM and CDR2 ANQGSEA. This CDR3 has 12 amino acids. The CDR3 spells CSVVGETYEQYF. The CDR3 DNA reads as TGCAGCGTTGTGGGAGAAACCTACGAGCAGTACTTC.

This clone was seen only a few times. The chain joins TRBV10-1 to TRBJ1-5, with D perhaps TRBD1 (5 bases). The V end was cut by 9 bases, the J end by 2 bases, with 5 bases between. The CDR3 extends over 11 amino acids. Germline V gives CDR1 WNHNN, CDR2 SYGVQD (reference sequence). CDR3: CARQGNQPQHF. CDR3 DNA sequence: TGCGCCAGACAGGGCAATCAGCCCCAGCATTTT.

This chain links TRBV19 with TRBJ2-1; the match to TRBD2 covers 10 bases. The CDR3 runs 15 residues. The V segment lost 1 base and the J segment 7 bases; nucleotides outside the gene matches: 4. Germline-derived CDR1 and CDR2 are LNHDA and SQIVND (reference sequence). The CDR3 sequence is CASSIVSGGGNEQFF. CDR3 DNA sequence: TGTGCCAGTAGTATAGTCAGCGGGGGGGGTAATGAGCAGTTCTTC. The full variable domain, rest sourced from reference TRBV19 and TRBJ2-1, is DGGITQSPKYLFRKEGQNVTLSCEQNLNHDAMYWYRQDPGQGLRLIYYSQIVNDFQKGDIAEGYSVSREKKESFPLTVTSAQKNPTAFYLCASSIVSGGGNEQFFGPGTRLTVL.

CDR3 loop: CASSGTGWDEQYF. CDR3 DNA sequence: TGTGCCAGCAGCGGGACAGGGTGGGACGAGCAGTACTTC. The chain combines TRBV25-1 with TRBJ2-7; 9 nucleotides agree with TRBD1. Germline V CDR1 and CDR2: MGHDK, SYGVNS. The CDR3 is 13 amino acids. Trimming removed 6 bases from V and 5 bases from J; junction bases left unmatched: 5.

This sequence joins TRBV6-6 and TRBJ2-1; TRBD1 agrees at 7 bases. Germline CDR1 MNHNY, CDR2 SVGAGI (reference sequence). V trimming: 11 bases; J trimming: 4 bases; junction bases outside the gene matches: 11. The CDR3 has 14 residues. The CDR3, as DNA: TGTGCCGCCAAACAGGGGATGGGGTACAATGAGCAGTTCTTC. Encoded protein: CAAKQGMGYNEQFF.

The chain is built from TRBV15 and TRBJ2-1, with 15 bases lining up with TRBD2. Trimming took 0 bases from V and 6 from J; bases not matched to a gene: 0. This CDR3 has 16 amino acids. The germline V gene has CDR1 LNHNV and CDR2 YYDKDF (reference sequence). The CDR3 loop reads CATSREGLAGGNEQFF. Here the CDR3 DNA reads TGTGCCACCAGCAGAGAGGGACTAGCGGGGGGCAATGAGCAGTTCTTC.

V is TRBV6-5 and J is TRBJ1-6; D gene unclear. Germline-derived CDR1 and CDR2 are MNHEY and SVGAGI. The CDR3 loop spans 15 amino acids. The V and J ends lost 0 bases and 10 bases respectively, with 13 bases between them. For the CDR3, the DNA is TGTGCCAGCAGTTACTCGGGTACCCTAGGATCACCCCTCCACTTT. Translated, it gives CASSYSGTLGSPLHF.

J is TRBJ2-3 and V is TRBV9; 9 bases align to TRBD1. Unmatched junction bases numbered 11, after V lost 2 bases and J lost 7 bases. The CDR3 loop spans 16 amino acids. From germline, CDR1 is SGDLS and CDR2 YYNGEE. This chain's CDR3 is CASSVAGQGNGNTQYF. For the CDR3, the DNA is TGTGCCAGCAGCGTCGCCGGACAGGGGAATGGGAATACGCAGTATTTT.

The chain joins TRBV9 to TRBJ2-2; possible D gene TRBD1, 6 bases. V was trimmed by 0 bases and J by 6 bases, leaving 9 bases between them. Germline V gene lookup returns CDR1 SGDLS and CDR2 YYNGEE. CDR3 size: 14 residues. The CDR3 region has the DNA TGTGCCAGCAGCGTAGTTCAGGGGCCCGGGGAGCTGTTTTTT. The encoded protein is CASSVVQGPGELFF.

The gene calls are TRBV4-3 and TRBJ1-5; D is unresolved. Germline assignment: CDR1 LGHNA and CDR2 YSLEER. The CDR3 has 13 amino acids. V lost 2 bases to trimming and J lost 5 bases, with 7 bases between them. The CDR3 region has the DNA TGCGCCAGCAGCCAATCGGGGTATCAGCCCCAGCATTTT. It codes for CASSQSGYQPQHF.